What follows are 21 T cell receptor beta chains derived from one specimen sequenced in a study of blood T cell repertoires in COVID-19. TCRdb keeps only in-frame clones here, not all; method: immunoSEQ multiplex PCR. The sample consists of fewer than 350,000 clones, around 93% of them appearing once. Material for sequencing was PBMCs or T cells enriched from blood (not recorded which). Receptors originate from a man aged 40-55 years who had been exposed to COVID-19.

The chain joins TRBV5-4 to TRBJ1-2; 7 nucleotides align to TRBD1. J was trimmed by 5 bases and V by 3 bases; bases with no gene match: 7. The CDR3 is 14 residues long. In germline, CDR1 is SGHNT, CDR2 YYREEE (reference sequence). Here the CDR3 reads CASSSPGQSYGYTF. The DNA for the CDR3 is TGTGCCAGCAGCTCCCCGGGACAGAGTTATGGCTACACCTTC.

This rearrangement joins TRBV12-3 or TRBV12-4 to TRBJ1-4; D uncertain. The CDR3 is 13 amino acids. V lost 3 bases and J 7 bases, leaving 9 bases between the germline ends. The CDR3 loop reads CASSFGGGEKLFF. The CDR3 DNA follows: TGTGCCAGCAGTTTCGGTGGCGGTGAAAAACTGTTTTTT.

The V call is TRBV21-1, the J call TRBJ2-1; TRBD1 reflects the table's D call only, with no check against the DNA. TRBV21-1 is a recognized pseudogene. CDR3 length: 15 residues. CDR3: CASSKAGGRYNEQFF. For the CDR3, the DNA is TGTGCCAGCAGCAAAGCAGGGGGCAGATACAATGAGCAGTTCTTC.

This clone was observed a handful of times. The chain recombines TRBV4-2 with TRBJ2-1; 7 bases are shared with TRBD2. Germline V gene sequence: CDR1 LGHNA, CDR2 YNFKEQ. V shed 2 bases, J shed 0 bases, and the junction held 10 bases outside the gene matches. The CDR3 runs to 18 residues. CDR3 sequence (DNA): TGTGCCAGCAGCCAACCCAGTAGCGGGTCGAGCTCCTACAATGAGCAGTTCTTC. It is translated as CASSQPSSGSSSYNEQFF.

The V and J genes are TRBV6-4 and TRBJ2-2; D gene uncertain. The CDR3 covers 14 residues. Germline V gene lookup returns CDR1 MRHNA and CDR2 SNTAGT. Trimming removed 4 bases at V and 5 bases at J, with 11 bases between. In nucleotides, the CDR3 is TGTGCCAGCAGTGTCCTCCCCGGGACCGGGGAGCTGTTTTTT. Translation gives CASSVLPGTGELFF.

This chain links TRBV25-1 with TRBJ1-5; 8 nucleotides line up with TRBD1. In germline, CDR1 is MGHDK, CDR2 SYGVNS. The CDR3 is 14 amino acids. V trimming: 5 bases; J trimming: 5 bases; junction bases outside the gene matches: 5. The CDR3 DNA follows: TGTGCCAGCAGTAACCAGGGGGCGTATCAGCCCCAGCATTTT. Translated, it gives CASSNQGAYQPQHF.

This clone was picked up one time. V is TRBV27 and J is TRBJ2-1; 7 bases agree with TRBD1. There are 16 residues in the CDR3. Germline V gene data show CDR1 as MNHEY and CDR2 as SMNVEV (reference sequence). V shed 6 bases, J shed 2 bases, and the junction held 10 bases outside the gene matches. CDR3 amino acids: CASSTPRQGPYNEQFF. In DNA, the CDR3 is TGTGCCAGCAGCACACCAAGACAGGGCCCCTACAATGAGCAGTTCTTC.

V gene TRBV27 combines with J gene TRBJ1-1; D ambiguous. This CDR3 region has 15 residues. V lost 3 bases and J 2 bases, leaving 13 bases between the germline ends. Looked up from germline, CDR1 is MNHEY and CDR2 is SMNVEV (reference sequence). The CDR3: CASSFIYGGNTEAFF. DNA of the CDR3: TGTGCCAGCAGTTTCATTTACGGAGGTAACACTGAAGCTTTCTTT.

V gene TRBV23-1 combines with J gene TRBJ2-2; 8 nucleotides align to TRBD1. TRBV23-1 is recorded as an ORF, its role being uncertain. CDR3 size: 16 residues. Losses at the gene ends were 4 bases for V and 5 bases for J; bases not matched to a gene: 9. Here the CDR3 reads CASSPPGQAMTGELFF. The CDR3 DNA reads TGCGCCAGCAGTCCTCCGGGACAGGCGATGACCGGGGAGCTGTTTTTT.

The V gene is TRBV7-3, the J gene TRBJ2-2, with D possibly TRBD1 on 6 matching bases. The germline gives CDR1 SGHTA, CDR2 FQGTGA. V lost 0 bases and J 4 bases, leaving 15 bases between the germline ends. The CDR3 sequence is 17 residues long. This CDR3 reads CASSLTLGQPSTGELFF. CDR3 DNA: TGTGCCAGCAGCTTAACGCTCGGACAGCCCTCCACCGGGGAGCTGTTTTTT. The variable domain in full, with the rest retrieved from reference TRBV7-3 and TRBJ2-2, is GAGVSQTPSNKVTEKGKYVELRCDPISGHTALYWYRQSLGQGPEFLIYFQGTGAADDSGLPNDRFFAVRPEGSVSTLKIQRTERGDSAVYLCASSLTLGQPSTGELFFGEGSRLTVL.

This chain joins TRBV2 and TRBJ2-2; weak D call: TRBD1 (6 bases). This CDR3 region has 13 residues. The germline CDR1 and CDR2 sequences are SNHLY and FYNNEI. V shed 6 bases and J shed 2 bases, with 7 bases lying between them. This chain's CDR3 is CASSGTNTGELFF. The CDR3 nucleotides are TGTGCCAGCAGCGGGACAAACACCGGGGAGCTGTTTTTT. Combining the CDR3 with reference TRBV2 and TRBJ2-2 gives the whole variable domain EPEVTQTPSHQVTQMGQEVILRCVPISNHLYFYWYRQILGQKVEFLVSFYNNEISEKSEIFDDQFSVERPDGSNFTLKIRSTKLEDSAMYFCASSGTNTGELFFGEGSRLTVL.

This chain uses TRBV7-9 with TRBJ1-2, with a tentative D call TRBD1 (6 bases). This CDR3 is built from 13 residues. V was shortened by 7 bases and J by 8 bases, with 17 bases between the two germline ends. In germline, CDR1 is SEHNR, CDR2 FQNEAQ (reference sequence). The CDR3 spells CASMNPQGWGYTF. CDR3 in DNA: TGTGCCAGCATGAATCCACAGGGTTGGGGCTACACCTTC.

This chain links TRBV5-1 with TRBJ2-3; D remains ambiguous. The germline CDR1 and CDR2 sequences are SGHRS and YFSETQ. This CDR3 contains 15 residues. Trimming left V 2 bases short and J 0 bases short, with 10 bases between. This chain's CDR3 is CASSLGAASTDTQYF. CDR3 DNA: TGCGCCAGCAGCTTAGGAGCCGCTAGCACAGATACGCAGTATTTT.

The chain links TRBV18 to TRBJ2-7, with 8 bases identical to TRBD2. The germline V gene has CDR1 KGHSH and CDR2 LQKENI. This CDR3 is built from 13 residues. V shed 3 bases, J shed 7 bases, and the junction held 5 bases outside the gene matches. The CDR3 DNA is TGTGCCAGCTCACCGGGACTAGAGGGTGAGCAGTACTTC. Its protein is CASSPGLEGEQYF.

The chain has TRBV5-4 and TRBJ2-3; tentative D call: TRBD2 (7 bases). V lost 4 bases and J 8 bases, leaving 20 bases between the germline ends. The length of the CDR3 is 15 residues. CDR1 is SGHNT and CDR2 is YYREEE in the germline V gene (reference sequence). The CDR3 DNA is TGTGCCAGCAGCCAATTACAGGGACGGGGGGTTACGCAGTATTTT. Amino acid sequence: CASSQLQGRGVTQYF.

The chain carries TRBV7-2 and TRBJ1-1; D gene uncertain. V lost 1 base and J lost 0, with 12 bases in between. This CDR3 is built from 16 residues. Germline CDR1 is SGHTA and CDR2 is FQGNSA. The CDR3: CASSLGPSRMNTEAFF. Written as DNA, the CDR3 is TGTGCCAGCAGCTTAGGACCCTCGCGGATGAACACTGAAGCTTTCTTT.

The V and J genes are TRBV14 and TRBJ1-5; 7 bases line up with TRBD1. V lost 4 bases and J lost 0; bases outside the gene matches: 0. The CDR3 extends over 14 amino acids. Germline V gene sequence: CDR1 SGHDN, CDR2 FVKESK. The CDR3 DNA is TGTGCCAGCAGCCGACAGGGTAGCAATCAGCCCCAGCATTTT. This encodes CASSRQGSNQPQHF.

In DNA, the CDR3 is TGCGCCAGCATGGGACAGTTGTCCTACAATGAGCAGTTCTTC. It encodes CASMGQLSYNEQFF. The chain recombines TRBV4-1 with TRBJ2-1, with TRBD1 matching over 7 bases. Losses at the gene ends were 7 bases for V and 1 base for J; bases not matched to a gene: 4. The CDR3 spans 14 residues. Germline V CDR1 and CDR2: MGHRA, YSYEKL.

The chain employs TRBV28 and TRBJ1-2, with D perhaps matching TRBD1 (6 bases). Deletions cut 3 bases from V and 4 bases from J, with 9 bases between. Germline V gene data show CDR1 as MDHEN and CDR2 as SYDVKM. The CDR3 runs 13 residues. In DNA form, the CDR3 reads TGTGCCAGCAGTTTCGAGACAGGCTATGGCTACACCTTC. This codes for CASSFETGYGYTF.

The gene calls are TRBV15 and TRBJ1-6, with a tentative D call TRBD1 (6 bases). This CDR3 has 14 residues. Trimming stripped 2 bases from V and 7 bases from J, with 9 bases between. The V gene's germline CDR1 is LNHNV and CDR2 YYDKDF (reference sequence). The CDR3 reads CATSRRTENSPLHF. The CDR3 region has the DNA TGTGCCACCAGCAGAAGGACAGAAAATTCACCCCTCCACTTT.

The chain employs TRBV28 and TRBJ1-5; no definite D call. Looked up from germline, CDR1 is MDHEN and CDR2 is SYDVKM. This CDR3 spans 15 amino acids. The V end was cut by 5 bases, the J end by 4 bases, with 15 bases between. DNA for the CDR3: TGTGCCAGCAGTCCCCAACCAGGCACAAATCAGCCCCAGCATTTT. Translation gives CASSPQPGTNQPQHF.